These T cell receptor beta chains were read from a single sample in a study of vaccination and CD4 T cells after COVID-19. These receptors lack a known antigen. TCRdb re-called the PCR reads through MiXCR, storing one row per CDR3 protein. Among some 7,000 distinct CDR3 sequences, roughly 50% were seen once, and the ten largest hold about two fifths. The sample was CD4+ T cells from blood, cultured in vitro. These receptors all stem from a human donor in good health. CDR3s include the opening cysteine and the closing phenylalanine or tryptophan. The order of the fields is V gene, J gene, D gene, clone size, CDR3 protein, CDR3 DNA. A D gene is named only where the DNA matches it firmly. The listing skips clone size in some rows; elsewhere it reads once, few, many or a size class.

v_call: TRBV25-1; j_call: TRBJ2-5; d_call: NA; clone_size: NA; cdr3_aa: CASSEHRRVETQYF; cdr3_nt: TGTGCCAGCAGTGAACACCGGAGGGTAGAGACCCAGTACTTC
v_call: TRBV28; j_call: TRBJ1-1; d_call: NA; clone_size: NA; cdr3_aa: CASSLQGTEAFF; cdr3_nt: TGTGCCAGCAGTTTGCAAGGCACTGAAGCTTTCTTT
v_call: TRBV20-1; j_call: TRBJ1-5; d_call: NA; clone_size: NA; cdr3_aa: CSAGLSNQPQHF; cdr3_nt: TGCAGTGCAGGCCTTAGCAATCAGCCCCAGCATTTT
v_call: TRBV27; j_call: TRBJ2-7; d_call: TRBD1; clone_size: NA; cdr3_aa: CASTPLGTGGGSSYEQYF; cdr3_nt: TGTGCCAGCACCCCTCTGGGGACAGGGGGTGGAAGCTCCTACGAGCAGTACTTC
v_call: TRBV6-1; j_call: TRBJ1-5; d_call: NA; clone_size: NA; cdr3_aa: CASSEEGYNQPQHF; cdr3_nt: TGTGCCAGCAGTGAAGAGGGCTACAATCAGCCCCAGCATTTT
v_call: TRBV19; j_call: TRBJ2-5; d_call: NA; clone_size: NA; cdr3_aa: CASRVKKSETQYF; cdr3_nt: TGTGCCAGTAGGGTAAAGAAGTCAGAGACCCAGTACTTC
v_call: TRBV28; j_call: TRBJ2-7; d_call: NA; clone_size: NA; cdr3_aa: CASRNVLPYYEQYF; cdr3_nt: TGTGCCAGCAGAAATGTTTTACCCTATTACGAGCAGTACTTC
v_call: TRBV6-1; j_call: TRBJ2-3; d_call: NA; clone_size: few; cdr3_aa: CASSPDRRDSDTQYF; cdr3_nt: TGTGCCAGCAGCCCAGACCGGCGAGATTCGGATACGCAGTATTTT
v_call: TRBV10-2; j_call: TRBJ2-1; d_call: NA; clone_size: NA; cdr3_aa: CASSDIGRNEQFF; cdr3_nt: TGCGCCAGCAGTGATATAGGTAGGAATGAGCAGTTCTTC
v_call: TRBV21-1; j_call: TRBJ1-1; d_call: NA; clone_size: NA; cdr3_aa: CASSKTGQMNTEAFF; cdr3_nt: TGTGCCAGCAGCAAGACCGGACAGATGAACACTGAAGCTTTCTTT
v_call: TRBV5-4; j_call: TRBJ1-2; d_call: NA; clone_size: few; cdr3_aa: CASSPGERPGYGYTF; cdr3_nt: TGTGCCAGCAGCCCGGGTGAACGACCAGGCTATGGCTACACCTTC
v_call: TRBV28; j_call: TRBJ1-2; d_call: NA; clone_size: NA; cdr3_aa: CASSLGLSGVSGYTF; cdr3_nt: TGTGCCAGCAGTTTAGGACTTTCGGGGGTTTCTGGCTACACCTTC
v_call: TRBV14; j_call: TRBJ1-2; d_call: NA; clone_size: NA; cdr3_aa: CASSQIGYGYTF; cdr3_nt: TGTGCCAGCAGCCAAATCGGTTATGGCTACACCTTC
v_call: TRBV11-2; j_call: TRBJ1-1; d_call: NA; clone_size: once; cdr3_aa: CASSLAGQYTEAFF; cdr3_nt: TGTGCCAGCAGCTTAGCCGGCCAGTACACTGAAGCTTTCTTT
v_call: TRBV2; j_call: TRBJ1-5; d_call: NA; clone_size: few; cdr3_aa: CASGDGVNQPQHF; cdr3_nt: TGTGCCAGCGGGGACGGGGTTAATCAGCCCCAGCATTTT
v_call: TRBV19; j_call: TRBJ1-6; d_call: NA; clone_size: NA; cdr3_aa: CASSRGLQGNNNSPLHF; cdr3_nt: TGTGCCAGTAGTCGGGGACTACAGGGAAATAATAATTCACCCCTCCACTTT
v_call: TRBV6-1; j_call: TRBJ1-5; d_call: NA; clone_size: NA; cdr3_aa: CASSQAGARNQPQHF; cdr3_nt: TGTGCCAGCAGTCAGGCGGGGGCTCGCAATCAGCCCCAGCATTTT
v_call: TRBV20-1; j_call: TRBJ2-6; d_call: NA; clone_size: NA; cdr3_aa: CSASSDSGANVLTF; cdr3_nt: TGCAGTGCTAGTTCTGACTCTGGGGCCAACGTCCTGACTTTC
v_call: TRBV6-1; j_call: TRBJ2-3; d_call: NA; clone_size: once; cdr3_aa: CASSTLGDTQYF; cdr3_nt: TGTGCCAGCAGCACGCTAGGAGATACGCAGTATTTT
v_call: TRBV6-2/TRBV6-3; j_call: TRBJ2-7; d_call: TRBD2; clone_size: NA; cdr3_aa: CASSTGTSGGLTYEQYF; cdr3_nt: TGTGCCAGCAGCACCGGGACTAGCGGGGGGTTAACCTACGAGCAGTACTTC
v_call: TRBV4-2; j_call: TRBJ2-6; d_call: TRBD2; clone_size: NA; cdr3_aa: CASSQEGSGGTGANVLTF; cdr3_nt: TGTGCCAGCAGCCAAGAGGGTAGCGGGGGGACTGGGGCCAACGTCCTGACTTTC
v_call: TRBV12-3/TRBV12-4; j_call: TRBJ2-7; d_call: NA; clone_size: NA; cdr3_aa: CASSLVGGGRYEQYF; cdr3_nt: TGTGCCAGCAGTTTAGTAGGGGGGGGTAGGTACGAGCAGTACTTC
v_call: TRBV15; j_call: TRBJ2-5; d_call: NA; clone_size: few; cdr3_aa: CATSAGLTWETQYF; cdr3_nt: TGTGCCACCAGCGCGGGACTTACGTGGGAGACCCAGTACTTC
v_call: TRBV6-1; j_call: TRBJ1-2; d_call: NA; clone_size: few; cdr3_aa: CASSEGSGVYGYTF; cdr3_nt: TGTGCCAGCAGTGAAGGTTCAGGGGTATATGGCTACACCTTC
v_call: TRBV30; j_call: TRBJ2-1; d_call: TRBD2; clone_size: NA; cdr3_aa: CAGTSGGYEQFF; cdr3_nt: TGTGCCGGGACTAGCGGGGGTTATGAGCAGTTCTTC
v_call: TRBV20-1; j_call: TRBJ2-1; d_call: TRBD2; clone_size: NA; cdr3_aa: CSASRRGSSYNEQFF; cdr3_nt: TGCAGTGCTAGTAGGCGGGGGAGCTCCTACAATGAGCAGTTCTTC
v_call: TRBV7-9; j_call: TRBJ1-1; d_call: NA; clone_size: NA; cdr3_aa: CASSPRGTEAFF; cdr3_nt: TGTGCCAGCAGCCCGCGCGGAACTGAAGCTTTCTTT
v_call: TRBV7-8; j_call: TRBJ1-6; d_call: NA; clone_size: NA; cdr3_aa: CASTKGSSYNSPLHF; cdr3_nt: TGTGCCAGCACCAAAGGGAGCTCCTATAATTCACCCCTCCACTTT
v_call: TRBV30; j_call: TRBJ2-7; d_call: NA; clone_size: NA; cdr3_aa: CAWEPGLYAYEQYF; cdr3_nt: TGTGCCTGGGAACCGGGACTTTACGCCTACGAGCAGTACTTC
v_call: TRBV6-2/TRBV6-3; j_call: TRBJ2-3; d_call: NA; clone_size: few; cdr3_aa: CASSMDSITDTQYF; cdr3_nt: TGTGCCAGCAGTATGGACAGCATCACAGATACGCAGTATTTT
v_call: TRBV4-1; j_call: TRBJ2-1; d_call: TRBD2; clone_size: once; cdr3_aa: CASSQGGRKFF; cdr3_nt: TGCGCCAGCAGCCAGGGAGGGAGAAAGTTCTTC
v_call: TRBV7-2; j_call: TRBJ2-5; d_call: NA; clone_size: few; cdr3_aa: CASSSLTRMGRETQYF; cdr3_nt: TGTGCCAGCAGCTCCCTCACGCGGATGGGGAGAGAGACCCAGTACTTC
v_call: TRBV10-3; j_call: TRBJ2-7; d_call: TRBD2; clone_size: NA; cdr3_aa: CAISEGASGSYEQYF; cdr3_nt: TGTGCCATCAGTGAGGGGGCTAGCGGCTCCTACGAGCAGTACTTC
v_call: TRBV7-2; j_call: TRBJ2-7; d_call: NA; clone_size: NA; cdr3_aa: CASSSPGVDYEQYF; cdr3_nt: TGTGCCAGCAGCTCACCGGGGGTCGACTACGAGCAGTACTTC
v_call: TRBV19; j_call: TRBJ2-7; d_call: NA; clone_size: NA; cdr3_aa: CASSIQGTDTYEQYF; cdr3_nt: TGTGCCAGTAGTATTCAAGGGACGGACACCTACGAGCAGTACTTC
v_call: TRBV20-1; j_call: TRBJ1-6; d_call: TRBD1; clone_size: few; cdr3_aa: CSAAQGQGMNSPLHF; cdr3_nt: TGCAGTGCAGCGCAAGGACAGGGGATGAATTCACCCCTCCACTTT
v_call: TRBV24-1; j_call: TRBJ1-2; d_call: NA; clone_size: NA; cdr3_aa: CATSDLPPDSYRNYGYTF; cdr3_nt: TGTGCCACCAGTGATTTACCCCCCGACAGTTACCGAAACTATGGCTACACCTTC
v_call: TRBV2; j_call: TRBJ1-2; d_call: TRBD1; clone_size: NA; cdr3_aa: CASRDDRVGGYTF; cdr3_nt: TGTGCCAGCAGGGACGACAGGGTCGGCGGCTACACCTTC
v_call: TRBV20-1; j_call: TRBJ1-1; d_call: NA; clone_size: NA; cdr3_aa: CSARGPLNTEAFF; cdr3_nt: TGCAGTGCTAGGGGACCTCTGAACACTGAAGCTTTCTTT
v_call: TRBV25-1; j_call: TRBJ1-2; d_call: TRBD1; clone_size: NA; cdr3_aa: CASSAQGANYGYTF; cdr3_nt: TGTGCCAGCAGTGCCCAGGGGGCTAACTATGGCTACACCTTC
v_call: TRBV7-2; j_call: TRBJ2-3; d_call: NA; clone_size: medium-sized; cdr3_aa: CASSSSTDTQYF; cdr3_nt: TGTGCCAGCAGCTCTAGCACAGATACGCAGTATTTT
v_call: TRBV6-1; j_call: TRBJ1-5; d_call: NA; clone_size: few; cdr3_aa: CASSNRLRGASNQPQHF; cdr3_nt: TGTGCCAGCAGTAACCGTCTGAGAGGGGCTAGCAATCAGCCCCAGCATTTT
v_call: TRBV7-8; j_call: TRBJ2-3; d_call: NA; clone_size: NA; cdr3_aa: CATSGGGGTDTQYF; cdr3_nt: TGTGCCACTTCGGGGGGCGGCGGCACAGATACGCAGTATTTT
v_call: TRBV30; j_call: TRBJ1-5; d_call: TRBD1; clone_size: NA; cdr3_aa: CAWSEDRDYQPQHF; cdr3_nt: TGTGCCTGGAGTGAAGACAGGGATTATCAGCCCCAGCATTTT
v_call: TRBV20-1; j_call: TRBJ2-2; d_call: NA; clone_size: NA; cdr3_aa: CSASNSWENTGELFF; cdr3_nt: TGCAGTGCTAGTAATTCGTGGGAGAACACCGGGGAGCTGTTTTTT
v_call: TRBV11-2; j_call: TRBJ1-6; d_call: NA; clone_size: NA; cdr3_aa: CASSLVRGGFYNSPLHF; cdr3_nt: TGTGCCAGCAGCTTAGTGAGGGGGGGCTTCTATAATTCACCCCTCCACTTT
v_call: TRBV21-1; j_call: TRBJ2-5; d_call: NA; clone_size: NA; cdr3_aa: CASSKRDPSGNQETQYF; cdr3_nt: TGTGCCAGCAGCAAAAGAGATCCTAGCGGCAACCAAGAGACCCAGTACTTC
v_call: TRBV4-2; j_call: TRBJ1-2; d_call: TRBD1; clone_size: NA; cdr3_aa: CASSQPGQGYNYGYTF; cdr3_nt: TGTGCCAGCAGCCAACCAGGACAGGGCTATAACTATGGCTACACCTTC
v_call: TRBV20-1; j_call: TRBJ1-5; d_call: NA; clone_size: NA; cdr3_aa: CSAREGHQPQHF; cdr3_nt: TGCAGTGCTAGAGAGGGCCATCAGCCCCAGCATTTT
v_call: TRBV6-5; j_call: TRBJ1-6; d_call: NA; clone_size: few; cdr3_aa: CASSYARGGKSPLHF; cdr3_nt: TGTGCCAGCAGTTACGCCCGAGGTGGGAAGTCACCCCTCCACTTT
v_call: TRBV4-3; j_call: TRBJ1-2; d_call: NA; clone_size: NA; cdr3_aa: CASSQDVGREAYGYTF; cdr3_nt: TGCGCCAGCAGCCAAGATGTGGGGAGGGAGGCCTATGGCTACACCTTC
v_call: TRBV27; j_call: TRBJ2-2; d_call: NA; clone_size: NA; cdr3_aa: CATGATWGATGELFF; cdr3_nt: TGTGCCACCGGAGCCACTTGGGGTGCCACCGGGGAGCTGTTTTTT
v_call: TRBV5-1; j_call: TRBJ1-6; d_call: NA; clone_size: once; cdr3_aa: CASSSSGAGNNSPLHF; cdr3_nt: TGCGCCAGCAGCTCGTCCGGGGCGGGTAATAATTCACCCCTCCACTTT
v_call: TRBV11-2; j_call: TRBJ2-7; d_call: NA; clone_size: NA; cdr3_aa: CASSLVWDSSYEQYF; cdr3_nt: TGTGCCAGCAGCTTAGTTTGGGATAGCTCCTACGAGCAGTACTTC
v_call: TRBV5-1; j_call: TRBJ2-5; d_call: NA; clone_size: NA; cdr3_aa: CASRSRGVEETQYF; cdr3_nt: TGCGCCAGCAGATCGAGGGGGGTGGAAGAGACCCAGTACTTC
v_call: TRBV4-3; j_call: TRBJ2-3; d_call: NA; clone_size: NA; cdr3_aa: CASSQLSTRPQYF; cdr3_nt: TGCGCCAGCAGCCAGCTATCTACGCGTCCGCAGTATTTT
v_call: TRBV6-1; j_call: TRBJ1-2; d_call: NA; clone_size: NA; cdr3_aa: CASSTGPSYGYTF; cdr3_nt: TGTGCCAGCTCGACAGGACCATCCTATGGCTACACCTTC